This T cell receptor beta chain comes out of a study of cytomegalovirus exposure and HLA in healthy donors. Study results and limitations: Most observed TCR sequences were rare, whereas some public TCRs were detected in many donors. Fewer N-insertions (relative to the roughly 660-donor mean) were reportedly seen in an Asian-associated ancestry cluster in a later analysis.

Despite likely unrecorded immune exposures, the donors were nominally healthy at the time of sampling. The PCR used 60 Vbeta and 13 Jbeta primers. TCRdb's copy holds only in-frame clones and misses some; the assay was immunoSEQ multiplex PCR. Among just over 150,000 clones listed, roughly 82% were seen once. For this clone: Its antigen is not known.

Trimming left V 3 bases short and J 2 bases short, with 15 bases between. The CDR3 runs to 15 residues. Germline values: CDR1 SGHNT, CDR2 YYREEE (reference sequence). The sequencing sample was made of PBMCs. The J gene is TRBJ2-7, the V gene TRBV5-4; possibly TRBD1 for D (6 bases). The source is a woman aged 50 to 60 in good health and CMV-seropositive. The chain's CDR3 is CASSSYRVGTYEQYF. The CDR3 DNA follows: TGTGCCAGCAGCTCGTACAGGGTTGGCACCTACGAGCAGTACTTC.